This T cell receptor (beta chain) stems from a study of T cells in Graves' hyperthyroidism and ophthalmopathy. Amplification of TCR beta CDR3 regions used RNA as the template. First-round RT-PCR with HTBI primers amplified the TCR CDR3 region. From the multiplex PCR reads, TCRdb called clonotypes with MiXCR, one entry per CDR3 protein. The top ten hold 16% of the sample, which has over 700,000 distinct CDR3 sequences, 15% to 20% seen once. The authors took PBMCs from 9.5 to 10 ml fresh peripheral blood. Study results and limitations: Blood also contained most expanded thyroid clonotypes above 0.001.

Comments on this clonotype: Its target is not known.

Sample: blood. This TCR derives from a woman aged 45-60 years with Graves' hyperthyroidism that later progressed to Graves' ophthalmopathy.

The DNA of the CDR3 is TGCGCCAGCAGACCCATAGGACAGGGGAATTCTGGAAACACCATATATTTT. This gives the protein CASRPIGQGNSGNTIYF. The V call is TRBV5-1, the J call TRBJ1-3; 9 bases are a match to TRBD1. J gave up 1 base and V 5 bases, and 10 bases lay outside the gene matches. The germline CDR1 and CDR2 sequences are SGHRS and YFSETQ. The CDR3 is made up of 17 amino acids.